The present T cell receptor (beta chain) was sequenced within a study of tumor-infiltrating lymphocytes in primary liver carcinoma. Whole-study results and caveats: Blood had a significantly lower top-250-clone fraction than tumors did (p = 0.039).

In regard to this clonotype: The antigen is not known. Without the conserved terminal phenylalanine or tryptophan, this CDR3 likely stems from a read error.

Researchers generated TCR beta cDNA from approximately 520 ng of total RNA, relying on a constant-region primer. Sequencing libraries for TCR beta derived from three nested multiplex PCR rounds that used slightly modified ARM-PCR. Forward primers for TRBV1-TRBV30 and a C-beta reverse primer served the first two PCR rounds, at about 10 cycles each. TCRdb re-analysed the multiplex PCR reads in MiXCR, keeping a single row per CDR3 protein. Seen here are tens of thousands of distinct CDR3 sequences, roughly 80% observed once, and the top ten hold 35% to 45%. The CDR3 consists of 12 residues. Germline loops: CDR1 MNHNY, CDR2 SVGAGI (reference sequence). Co-extracted RNA and DNA came from about 19-30 mg of unsorted bulk tissue. Patients were treatment-naive with chronic HBV infection.

This sequence originates from a man in his forties with primary liver carcinoma and hepatitis B virus infection. Specimen: tumor-adjacent normal liver tissue. The chain combines TRBV6-6 with TRBJ2-4; 7 bases align to TRBD1. The CDR3 bases are TGTGGCAGCCGGGACAGCGTAAACATTCAGTACATC. This translates into CGSRDSVNIQYI.